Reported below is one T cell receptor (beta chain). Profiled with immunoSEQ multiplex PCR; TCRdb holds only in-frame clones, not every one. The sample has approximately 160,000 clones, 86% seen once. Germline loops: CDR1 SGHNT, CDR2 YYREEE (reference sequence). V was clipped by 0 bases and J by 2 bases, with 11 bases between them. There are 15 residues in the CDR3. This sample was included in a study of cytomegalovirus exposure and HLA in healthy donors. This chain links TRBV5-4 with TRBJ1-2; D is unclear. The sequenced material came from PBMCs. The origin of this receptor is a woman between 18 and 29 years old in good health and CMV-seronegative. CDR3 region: CASSLGPSANYGYTF. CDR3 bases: TGTGCCAGCAGCTTGGGCCCCTCTGCGAACTATGGCTACACCTTC.